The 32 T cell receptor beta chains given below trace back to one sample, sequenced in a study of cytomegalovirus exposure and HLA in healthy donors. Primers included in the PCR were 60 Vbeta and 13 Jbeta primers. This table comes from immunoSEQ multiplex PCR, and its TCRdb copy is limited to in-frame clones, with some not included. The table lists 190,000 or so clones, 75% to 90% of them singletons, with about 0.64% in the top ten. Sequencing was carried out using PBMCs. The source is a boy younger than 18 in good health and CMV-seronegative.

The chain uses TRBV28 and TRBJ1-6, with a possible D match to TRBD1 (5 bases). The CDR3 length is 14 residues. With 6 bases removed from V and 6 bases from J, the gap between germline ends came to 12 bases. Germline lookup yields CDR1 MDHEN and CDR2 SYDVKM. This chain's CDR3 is CASRPGQTNSPLHF. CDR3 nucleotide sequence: TGTGCCAGCAGACCCGGACAAACTAATTCACCCCTCCACTTT.

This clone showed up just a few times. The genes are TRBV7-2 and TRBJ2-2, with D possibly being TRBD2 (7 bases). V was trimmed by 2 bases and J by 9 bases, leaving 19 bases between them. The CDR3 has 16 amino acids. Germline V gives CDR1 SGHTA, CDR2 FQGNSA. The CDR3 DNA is TGTGCCAGCAGCTTACAACCCCAGGGGAGGGGCAGGGAGCTGTTTTTT. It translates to CASSLQPQGRGRELFF.

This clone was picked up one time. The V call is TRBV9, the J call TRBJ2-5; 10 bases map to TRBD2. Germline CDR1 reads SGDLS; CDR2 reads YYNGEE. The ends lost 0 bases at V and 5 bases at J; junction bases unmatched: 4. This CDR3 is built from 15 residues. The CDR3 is CASSVASGRGETQYF. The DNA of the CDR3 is TGTGCCAGCAGCGTAGCGAGCGGGAGGGGGGAGACCCAGTACTTC.

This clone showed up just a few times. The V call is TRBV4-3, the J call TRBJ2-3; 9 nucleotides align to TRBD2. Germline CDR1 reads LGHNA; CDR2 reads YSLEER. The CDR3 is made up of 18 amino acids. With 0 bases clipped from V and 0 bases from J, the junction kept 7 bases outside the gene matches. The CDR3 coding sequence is TGCGCCAGCAGCCAAGATATACTAGCGGGCTCTAGCACAGATACGCAGTATTTT. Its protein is CASSQDILAGSSTDTQYF.

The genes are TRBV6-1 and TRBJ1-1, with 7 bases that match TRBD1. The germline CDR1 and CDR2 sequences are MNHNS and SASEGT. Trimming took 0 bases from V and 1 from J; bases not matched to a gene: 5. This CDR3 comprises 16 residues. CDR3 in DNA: TGTGCCAGCAGTGAAGCGCTTCGGACAGGGAACACTGAAGCTTTCTTT. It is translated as CASSEALRTGNTEAFF.

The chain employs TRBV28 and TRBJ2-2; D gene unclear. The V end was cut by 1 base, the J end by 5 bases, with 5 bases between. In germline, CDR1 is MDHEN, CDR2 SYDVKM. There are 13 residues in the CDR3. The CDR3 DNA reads TGTGCCAGCAGTTTATTCCGGACCGGGGAGCTGTTTTTT. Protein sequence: CASSLFRTGELFF.

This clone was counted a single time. The CDR3, as DNA: TGTGCCAGCCTCCAGACAGATACGCAGTATTTT. This encodes CASLQTDTQYF. This chain joins TRBV6-1 and TRBJ2-3; no definite D call. V lost 8 bases, J lost 3 bases, and 6 bases lay in between. The CDR3 length is 11 residues. The germline gives CDR1 MNHNS, CDR2 SASEGT.

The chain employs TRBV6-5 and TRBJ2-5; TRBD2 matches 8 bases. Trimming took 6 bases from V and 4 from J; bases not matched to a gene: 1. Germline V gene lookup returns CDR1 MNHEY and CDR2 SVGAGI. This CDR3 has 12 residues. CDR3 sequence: CASSRGGETQYF. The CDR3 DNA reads TGTGCCAGCAGCCGGGGGGGAGAGACCCAGTACTTC.

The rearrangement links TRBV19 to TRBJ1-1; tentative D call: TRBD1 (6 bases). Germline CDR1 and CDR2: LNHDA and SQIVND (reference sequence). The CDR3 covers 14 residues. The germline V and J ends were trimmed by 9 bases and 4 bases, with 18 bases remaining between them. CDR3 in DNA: TGTGCCAGCTCACCGAACTTAGGGGGCACTGAAGCTTTCTTT. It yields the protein CASSPNLGGTEAFF.

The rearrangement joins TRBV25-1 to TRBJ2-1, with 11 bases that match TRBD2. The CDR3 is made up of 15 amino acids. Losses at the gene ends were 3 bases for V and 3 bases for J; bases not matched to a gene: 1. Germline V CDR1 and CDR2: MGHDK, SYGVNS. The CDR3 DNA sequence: TGTGCCAGCAGTGACCTAGCGGGGGGCTACAATGAGCAGTTCTTC. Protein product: CASSDLAGGYNEQFF. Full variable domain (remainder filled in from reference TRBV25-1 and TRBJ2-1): EADIYQTPRYLVIGTGKKITLECSQTMGHDKMYWYQQDPGMELHLIHYSYGVNSTEKGDLSSESTVSRIRTEHFPLTLESARPSHTSQYLCASSDLAGGYNEQFFGPGTRLTVL.

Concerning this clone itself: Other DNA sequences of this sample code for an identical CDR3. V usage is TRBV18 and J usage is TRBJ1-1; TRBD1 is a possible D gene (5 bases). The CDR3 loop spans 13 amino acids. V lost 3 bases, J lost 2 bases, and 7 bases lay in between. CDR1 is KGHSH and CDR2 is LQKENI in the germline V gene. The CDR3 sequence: CASSPQGNTEAFF. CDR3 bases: TGTGCCAGCTCACCGCAGGGTAACACTGAAGCTTTCTTT.

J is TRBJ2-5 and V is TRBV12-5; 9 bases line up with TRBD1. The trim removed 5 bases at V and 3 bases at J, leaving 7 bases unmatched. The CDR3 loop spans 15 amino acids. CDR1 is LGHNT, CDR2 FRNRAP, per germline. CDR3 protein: CASGLDRGGEETQYF. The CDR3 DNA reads TGTGCTAGTGGTCTTGACAGGGGGGGCGAAGAGACCCAGTACTTC.

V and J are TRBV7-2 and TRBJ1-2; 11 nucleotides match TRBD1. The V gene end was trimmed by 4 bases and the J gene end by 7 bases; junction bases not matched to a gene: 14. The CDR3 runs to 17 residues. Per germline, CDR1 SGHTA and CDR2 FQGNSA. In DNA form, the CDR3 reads TGTGCCAGCAGCTCCAGCGGGACAGGGGGTAGAAGGGGTGGCTACACCTTC. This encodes CASSSSGTGGRRGGYTF.

CDR3 sequence (DNA): TGTGCCAGCAGCCGGGTGGGGCTTAGTGGGACTGAAGCTTTCTTT. Translation: CASSRVGLSGTEAFF. This rearrangement joins TRBV7-8 to TRBJ1-1; possibly TRBD1 for D (5 bases). There are 15 residues in the CDR3. Between the trimmed V and J ends, which lost 5 bases and 5 bases, there was a span of 18 bases. Germline CDR1 and CDR2: SGHVS and FQNEAQ.

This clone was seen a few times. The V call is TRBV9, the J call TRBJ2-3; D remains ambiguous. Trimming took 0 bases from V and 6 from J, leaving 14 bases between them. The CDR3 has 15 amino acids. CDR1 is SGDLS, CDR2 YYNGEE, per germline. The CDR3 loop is CASSVVGSKDDTQYF. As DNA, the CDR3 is TGTGCCAGCAGCGTAGTCGGGTCGAAGGATGATACGCAGTATTTT.

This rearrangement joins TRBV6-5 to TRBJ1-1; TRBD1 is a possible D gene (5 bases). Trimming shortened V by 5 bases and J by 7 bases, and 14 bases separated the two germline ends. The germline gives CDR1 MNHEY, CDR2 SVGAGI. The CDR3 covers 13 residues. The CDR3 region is CASSPDKGGEAFF. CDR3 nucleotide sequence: TGTGCCAGCAGTCCGGACAAAGGCGGTGAAGCTTTCTTT.

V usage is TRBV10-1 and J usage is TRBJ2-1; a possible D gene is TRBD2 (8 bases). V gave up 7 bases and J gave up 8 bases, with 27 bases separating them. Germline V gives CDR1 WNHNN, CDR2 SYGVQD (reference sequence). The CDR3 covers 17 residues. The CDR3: CASISNRGSGTFDEQFF. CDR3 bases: TGCGCCAGCATCTCGAACAGGGGTAGCGGGACGTTCGATGAGCAGTTCTTC.

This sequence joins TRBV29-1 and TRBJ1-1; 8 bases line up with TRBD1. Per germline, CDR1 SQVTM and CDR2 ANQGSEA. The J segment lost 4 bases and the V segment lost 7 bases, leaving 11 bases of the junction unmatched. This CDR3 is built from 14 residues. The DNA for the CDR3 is TGCAGCGCCGCATCAGGGGGCCGGGCCACTGAAGCTTTCTTT. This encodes CSAASGGRATEAFF.

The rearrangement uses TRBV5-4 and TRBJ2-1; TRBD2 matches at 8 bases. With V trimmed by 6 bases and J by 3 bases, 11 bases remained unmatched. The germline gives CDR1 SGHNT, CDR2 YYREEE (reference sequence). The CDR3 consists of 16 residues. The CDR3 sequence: CASTSRETSVYNEQFF. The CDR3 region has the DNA TGTGCCAGCACCTCCCGTGAGACTAGCGTCTACAATGAGCAGTTCTTC.

Written as DNA, the CDR3 is TGTGCCAGCAGCTTAGTTGTTACAGGGGGCGCCGGCGGGGAGCTGTTTTTT. Residues: CASSLVVTGGAGGELFF. This sequence joins TRBV7-2 and TRBJ2-2; 9 nucleotides agree with TRBD1. The CDR3 has 17 residues. Germline loops: CDR1 SGHTA, CDR2 FQGNSA. Unmatched junction bases numbered 10, after V lost 1 base and J lost 7 bases.

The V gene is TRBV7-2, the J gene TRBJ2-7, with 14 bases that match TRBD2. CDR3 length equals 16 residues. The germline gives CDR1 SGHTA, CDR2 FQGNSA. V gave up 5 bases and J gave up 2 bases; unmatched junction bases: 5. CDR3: CASSPLGLAGAYEQYF. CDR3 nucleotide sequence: TGTGCCAGCAGCCCTCTGGGACTAGCGGGGGCCTACGAGCAGTACTTC.

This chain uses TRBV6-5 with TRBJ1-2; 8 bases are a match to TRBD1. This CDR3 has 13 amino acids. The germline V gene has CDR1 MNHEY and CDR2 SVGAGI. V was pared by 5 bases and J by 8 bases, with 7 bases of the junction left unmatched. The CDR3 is CASSRTGLEGYTF. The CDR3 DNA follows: TGTGCCAGCAGTCGGACAGGGTTGGAAGGCTACACCTTC.

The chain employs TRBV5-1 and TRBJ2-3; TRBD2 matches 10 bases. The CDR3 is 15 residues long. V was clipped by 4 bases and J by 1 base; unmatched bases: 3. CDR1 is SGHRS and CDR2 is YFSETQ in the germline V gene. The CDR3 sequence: CASSSGGARTDTQYF. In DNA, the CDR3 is TGCGCCAGCAGCAGCGGGGGGGCCCGCACAGATACGCAGTATTTT.

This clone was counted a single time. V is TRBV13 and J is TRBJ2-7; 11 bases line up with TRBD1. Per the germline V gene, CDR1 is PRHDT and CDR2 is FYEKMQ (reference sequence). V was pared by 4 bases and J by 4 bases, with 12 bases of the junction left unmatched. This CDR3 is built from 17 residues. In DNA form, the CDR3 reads TGTGCCAGCAGCTCCTCGGGCAGCGGGACAGGGGGGTACGAGCAGTACTTC. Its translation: CASSSSGSGTGGYEQYF. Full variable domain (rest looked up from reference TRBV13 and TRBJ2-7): AAGVIQSPRHLIKEKRETATLKCYPIPRHDTVYWYQQGPGQDPQFLISFYEKMQSDKGSIPDRFSAQQFSDYHSELNMSSLELGDSALYFCASSSSGSGTGGYEQYFGPGTRLTVT.

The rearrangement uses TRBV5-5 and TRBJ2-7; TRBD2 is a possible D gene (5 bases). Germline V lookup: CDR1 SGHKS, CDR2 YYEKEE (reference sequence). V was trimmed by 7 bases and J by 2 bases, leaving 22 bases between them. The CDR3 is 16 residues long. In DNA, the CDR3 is TGTGCCAGCCACACCCCGGGAATCGACGGGACCTACGAGCAGTACTTC. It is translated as CASHTPGIDGTYEQYF. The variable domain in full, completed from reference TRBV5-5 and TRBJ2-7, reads DAGVTQSPTHLIKTRGQQVTLRCSPISGHKSVSWYQQVLGQGPQFIFQYYEKEERGRGNFPDRFSARQFPNYSSELNVNALLLGDSALYLCASHTPGIDGTYEQYFGPGTRLTVT.

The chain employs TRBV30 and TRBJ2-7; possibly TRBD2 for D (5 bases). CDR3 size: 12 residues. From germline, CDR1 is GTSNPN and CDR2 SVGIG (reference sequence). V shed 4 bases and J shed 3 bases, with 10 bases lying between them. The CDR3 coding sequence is TGTGCCTGGAAGAGGGTGCACTACGAGCAGTACTTC. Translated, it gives CAWKRVHYEQYF.

CDR3 bases: TGTGCCAGCAGTGGGCGACAGGGGACTTACGAGCAGTACTTC. Encoded protein: CASSGRQGTYEQYF. The genes are TRBV6-1 and TRBJ2-7; 8 nucleotides align to TRBD1. The CDR3 loop spans 14 amino acids. Unmatched junction bases numbered 6, after V lost 4 bases and J lost 4 bases. Germline loops: CDR1 MNHNS, CDR2 SASEGT.

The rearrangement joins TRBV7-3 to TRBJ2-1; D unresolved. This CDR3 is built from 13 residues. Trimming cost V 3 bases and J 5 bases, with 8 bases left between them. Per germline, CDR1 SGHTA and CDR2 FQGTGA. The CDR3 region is CASSFFPNNEQFF. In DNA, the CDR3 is TGTGCCAGCAGCTTTTTCCCTAACAATGAGCAGTTCTTC.

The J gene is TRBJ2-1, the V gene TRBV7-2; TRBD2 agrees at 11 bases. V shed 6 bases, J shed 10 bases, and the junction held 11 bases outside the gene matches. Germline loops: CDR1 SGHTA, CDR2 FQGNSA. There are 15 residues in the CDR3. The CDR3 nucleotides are TGTGCCAGCAGTATAGCGGGAGGGCCTGGAAGGGAGCAGTTCTTC. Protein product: CASSIAGGPGREQFF. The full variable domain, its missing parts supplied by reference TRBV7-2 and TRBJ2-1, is GAGVSQSPSNKVTEKGKDVELRCDPISGHTALYWYRQSLGQGLEFLIYFQGNSAPDKSGLPSDRFSAERTGGSVSTLTIQRTQQEDSAVYLCASSIAGGPGREQFFGPGTRLTVL.

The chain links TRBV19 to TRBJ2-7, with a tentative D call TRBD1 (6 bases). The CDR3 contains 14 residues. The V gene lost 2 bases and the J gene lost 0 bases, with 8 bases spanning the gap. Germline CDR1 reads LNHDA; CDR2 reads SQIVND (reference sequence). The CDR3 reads CASSINRDSYEQYF. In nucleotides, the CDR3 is TGTGCCAGTAGTATAAACAGGGACTCCTACGAGCAGTACTTC.

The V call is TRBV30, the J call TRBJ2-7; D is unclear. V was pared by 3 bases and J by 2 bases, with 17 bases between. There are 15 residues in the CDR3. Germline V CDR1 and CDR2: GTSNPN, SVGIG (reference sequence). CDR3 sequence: CAWSRLGTQTYEQYF. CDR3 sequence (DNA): TGTGCCTGGAGCCGCCTGGGCACCCAAACCTACGAGCAGTACTTC.

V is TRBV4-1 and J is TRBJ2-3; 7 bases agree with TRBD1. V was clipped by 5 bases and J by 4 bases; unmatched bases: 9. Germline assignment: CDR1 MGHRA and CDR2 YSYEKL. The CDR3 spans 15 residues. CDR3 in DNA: TGCGCCAGCAGCTACCGCGACCAGGGGGCAGATACGCAGTATTTT. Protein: CASSYRDQGADTQYF.